Below are 12 T cell receptor beta chains sequenced from a single sample in a study of cytomegalovirus exposure and HLA in healthy donors. The PCR used 60 Vbeta and 13 Jbeta primers. Libraries were prepared by immunoSEQ multiplex PCR; TCRdb keeps only in-frame clonotypes and omits some of them. Seen here are a few hundred thousand clones, 65% to 85% observed once, and the top ten hold approximately 2.8%. What was sequenced was PBMCs. The receptor set was obtained from a man aged 25-45 years in good health and CMV-seronegative.

This clone was observed a handful of times. The V gene is TRBV28, the J gene TRBJ1-5; 7 nucleotides match TRBD1. The germline V gene has CDR1 MDHEN and CDR2 SYDVKM. CDR3 length: 18 amino acids. Germline trimming cut 3 bases from V and 4 bases from J; bases unmatched to any gene: 15. In DNA, the CDR3 is TGTGCCAGCAGTTTGACTTGGGACAGTGGGCTCTCAAATCAGCCCCAGCATTTT. Encoded protein: CASSLTWDSGLSNQPQHF.

The chain employs TRBV5-4 and TRBJ2-3; TRBD1 matches 9 bases. This CDR3 has 16 amino acids. J lost 3 bases, V lost 0 bases, and 5 bases had no gene match. Germline CDR1 is SGHNT and CDR2 is YYREEE (reference sequence). In DNA form, the CDR3 reads TGTGCCAGCAGCTTGGCCTCCGGGACAGGGACAGATACGCAGTATTTT. Its protein product is CASSLASGTGTDTQYF.

The V and J genes are TRBV27 and TRBJ1-3, with TRBD1 as a possible D gene (6 bases). Between the trimmed V and J ends, which lost 6 bases and 2 bases, there was a span of 11 bases. CDR1 is MNHEY and CDR2 is SMNVEV in the germline V gene (reference sequence). The CDR3 runs to 14 residues. The CDR3 region is CASSQTGAGNTIYF. CDR3 nucleotide sequence: TGTGCCAGCAGCCAGACAGGTGCTGGAAACACCATATATTTT.

The V and J genes are TRBV27 and TRBJ1-6, with D unresolved. Germline V gene lookup returns CDR1 MNHEY and CDR2 SMNVEV (reference sequence). Trimming pared 3 bases from V and 9 bases from J, leaving 9 bases between. The CDR3 contains 13 residues. The CDR3 coding sequence is TGTGCCAGCAGTTTCGGGGTTGGTTCACCCCTCCACTTT. Protein product: CASSFGVGSPLHF.

J is TRBJ1-2 and V is TRBV29-1, with D unclear. Per the germline V gene, CDR1 is SQVTM and CDR2 is ANQGSEA. V was shortened by 7 bases and J by 8 bases, with 26 bases between the two germline ends. The CDR3 totals 15 residues. The CDR3 reads CSAQVEGGILQGYTF. CDR3 nucleotides: TGCAGCGCTCAGGTAGAGGGTGGAATCCTCCAAGGCTACACCTTC.

This clone was seen a single time. V usage is TRBV28 and J usage is TRBJ2-5, with 12 bases identical to TRBD1. V lost 6 bases to trimming and J lost 4 bases; unmatched junction nucleotides: 3. The germline CDR1 and CDR2 sequences are MDHEN and SYDVKM. This CDR3 has 14 amino acids. The CDR3 DNA reads TGTGCCAGCAGAAGGGACAGGGGGCGAGAGACCCAGTACTTC. This codes for CASRRDRGRETQYF. The complete variable domain, with remaining parts taken from reference TRBV28 and TRBJ2-5, reads DVKVTQSSRYLVKRTGEKVFLECVQDMDHENMFWYRQDPGLGLRLIYFSYDVKMKEKGDIPEGYSVSREKKERFSLILESASTNQTSMYLCASRRDRGRETQYFGPGTRLLVL.

The chain combines TRBV9 with TRBJ1-4; 9 bases map to TRBD1. This CDR3 spans 15 amino acids. V shed 2 bases, J shed 5 bases, and the junction held 4 bases outside the gene matches. The germline gives CDR1 SGDLS, CDR2 YYNGEE. CDR3 bases: TGTGCCAGCAGCGTTTCCGGGACAGGGAATGAAAAACTGTTTTTT. It specifies CASSVSGTGNEKLFF.

The rearrangement joins TRBV4-3 to TRBJ2-7, with D unresolved. V was pared by 0 bases and J by 2 bases, with 14 bases between. The CDR3 runs to 16 residues. Germline CDR1 reads LGHNA; CDR2 reads YSLEER. DNA for the CDR3: TGCGCCAGCAGCCAAGAATCCCGCTCTACTACCTACGAGCAGTACTTC. Amino acids: CASSQESRSTTYEQYF.

In its sample, this clone was seen once. The chain couples TRBV28 to TRBJ1-2, with 8 bases identical to TRBD1. The CDR3 has 15 amino acids. Losses at the gene ends were 2 bases for V and 4 bases for J; bases not matched to a gene: 6. Germline V CDR1 and CDR2: MDHEN, SYDVKM. CDR3 amino acids: CASSLLTGGPYGYTF. The CDR3 nucleotides are TGTGCCAGCAGTTTACTAACAGGGGGGCCCTATGGCTACACCTTC.

This sequence joins TRBV4-1 and TRBJ2-7, with TRBD1 matching over 7 bases. Germline V gene lookup returns CDR1 MGHRA and CDR2 YSYEKL. V shed 5 bases and J 0 bases; nucleotides not matched to a gene: 13. CDR3 length: 17 residues. The CDR3 region has the DNA TGCGCCAGCAGCGTCCCCTTCGGGGCAGGGGGCTCCTACGAGCAGTACTTC. This codes for CASSVPFGAGGSYEQYF.

The gene calls are TRBV6-5 and TRBJ1-2; D is unclear. CDR1 is MNHEY and CDR2 is SVGAGI in the germline V gene. V gave up 7 bases and J gave up 6 bases, with 15 bases separating them. The CDR3 spans 13 residues. The chain's CDR3 is CASIPRAGNGYTF. CDR3 sequence (DNA): TGTGCCAGCATCCCCCGGGCCGGGAATGGCTACACCTTC.

The rearrangement uses TRBV5-1 and TRBJ2-7, with D maybe TRBD2 (6 bases). V lost 4 bases and J lost 1, with 15 bases in between. The CDR3 is 15 residues long. Germline CDR1 and CDR2: SGHRS and YFSETQ. The CDR3 DNA sequence: TGCGCCAGCAGCCCCCTCAGCGGGTCTTCCTACGAGCAGTACTTC. This codes for CASSPLSGSSYEQYF.